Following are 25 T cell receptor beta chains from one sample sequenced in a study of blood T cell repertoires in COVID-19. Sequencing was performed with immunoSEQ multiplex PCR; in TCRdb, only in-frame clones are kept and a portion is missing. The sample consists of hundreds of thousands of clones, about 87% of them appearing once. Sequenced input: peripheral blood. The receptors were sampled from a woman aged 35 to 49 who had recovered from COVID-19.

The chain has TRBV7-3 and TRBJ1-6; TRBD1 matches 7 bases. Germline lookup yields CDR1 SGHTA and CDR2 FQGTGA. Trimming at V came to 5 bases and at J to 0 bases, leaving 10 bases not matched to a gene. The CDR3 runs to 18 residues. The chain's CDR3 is CASSPRMRGRSYNSPLHF. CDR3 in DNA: TGTGCCAGCAGCCCGCGGATGAGGGGGCGCTCCTATAATTCACCCCTCCACTTT.

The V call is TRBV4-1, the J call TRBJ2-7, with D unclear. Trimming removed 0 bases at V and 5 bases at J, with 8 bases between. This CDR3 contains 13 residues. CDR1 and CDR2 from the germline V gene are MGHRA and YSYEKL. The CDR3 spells CASSQDSEDEQYF. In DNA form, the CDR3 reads TGCGCCAGCAGCCAAGATTCCGAGGACGAGCAGTACTTC.

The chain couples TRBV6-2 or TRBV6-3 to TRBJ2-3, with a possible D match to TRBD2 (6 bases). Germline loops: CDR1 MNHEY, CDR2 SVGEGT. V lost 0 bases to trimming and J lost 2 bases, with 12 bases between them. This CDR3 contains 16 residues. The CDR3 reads CASSYSIADTTDTQYF. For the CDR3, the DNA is TGTGCCAGCAGTTACTCGATAGCGGACACCACAGATACGCAGTATTTT.

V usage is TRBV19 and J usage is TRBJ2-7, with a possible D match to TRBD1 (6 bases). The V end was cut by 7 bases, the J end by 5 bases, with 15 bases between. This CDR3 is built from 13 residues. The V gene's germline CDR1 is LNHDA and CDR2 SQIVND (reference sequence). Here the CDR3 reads CASKGDMKDEQYF. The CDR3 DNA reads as TGTGCCAGTAAAGGGGACATGAAAGACGAGCAGTACTTC.

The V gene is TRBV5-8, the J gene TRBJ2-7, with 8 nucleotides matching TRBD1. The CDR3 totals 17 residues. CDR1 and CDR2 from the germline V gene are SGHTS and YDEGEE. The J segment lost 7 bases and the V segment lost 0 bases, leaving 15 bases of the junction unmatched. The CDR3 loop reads CASSLGLSSQGAEEQYF. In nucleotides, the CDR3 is TGTGCCAGCAGCTTGGGCCTGTCGTCGCAGGGGGCTGAAGAGCAGTACTTC.

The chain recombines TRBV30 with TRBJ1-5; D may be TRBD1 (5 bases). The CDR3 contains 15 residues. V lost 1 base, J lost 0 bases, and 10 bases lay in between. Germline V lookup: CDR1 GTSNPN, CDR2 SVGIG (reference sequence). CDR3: CAWSEGSISNQPQHF. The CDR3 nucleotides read TGTGCCTGGAGTGAGGGGTCCATTAGCAATCAGCCCCAGCATTTT. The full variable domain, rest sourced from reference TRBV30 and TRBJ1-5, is SQTIHQWPATLVQPVGSPLSLECTVEGTSNPNLYWYRQAAGRGLQLLFYSVGIGQISSEVPQNLSASRPQDRQFILSSKKLLLSDSGFYLCAWSEGSISNQPQHFGDGTRLSIL.

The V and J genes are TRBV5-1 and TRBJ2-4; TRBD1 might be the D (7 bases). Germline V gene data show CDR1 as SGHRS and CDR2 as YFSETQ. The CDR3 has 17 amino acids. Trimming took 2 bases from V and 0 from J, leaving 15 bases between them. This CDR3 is CASSLGIRGVAKNIQYF. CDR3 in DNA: TGCGCCAGCAGCTTAGGTATCAGGGGGGTAGCCAAAAACATTCAGTACTTC.

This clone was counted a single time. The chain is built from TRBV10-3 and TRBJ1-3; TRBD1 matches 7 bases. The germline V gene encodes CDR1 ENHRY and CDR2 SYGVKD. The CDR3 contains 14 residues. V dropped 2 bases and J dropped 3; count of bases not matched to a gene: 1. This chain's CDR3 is CAISEAGGGNTIYF. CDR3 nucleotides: TGTGCCATCAGTGAGGCAGGGGGTGGAAACACCATATATTTT.

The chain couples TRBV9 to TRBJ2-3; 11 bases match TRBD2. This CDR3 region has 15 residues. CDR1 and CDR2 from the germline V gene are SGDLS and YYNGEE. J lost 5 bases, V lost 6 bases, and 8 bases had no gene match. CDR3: CASNLLGTSGDTQYF. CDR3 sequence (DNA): TGTGCCAGCAACCTCCTCGGGACTAGCGGAGATACGCAGTATTTT.

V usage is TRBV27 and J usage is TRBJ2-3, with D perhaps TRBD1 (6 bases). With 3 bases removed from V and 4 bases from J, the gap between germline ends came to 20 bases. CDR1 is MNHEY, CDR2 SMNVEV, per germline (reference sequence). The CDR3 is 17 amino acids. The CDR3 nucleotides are TGTGCCAGCAGTTTTTTCAAGGAGAGAGAGGGGGCAGATACGCAGTATTTT. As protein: CASSFFKEREGADTQYF.

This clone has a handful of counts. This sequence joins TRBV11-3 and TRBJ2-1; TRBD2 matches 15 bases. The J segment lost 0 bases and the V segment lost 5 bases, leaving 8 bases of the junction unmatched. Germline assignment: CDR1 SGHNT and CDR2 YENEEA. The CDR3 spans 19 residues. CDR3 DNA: TGTGCCAGCAGCCAAGGACTAGCGGGGGGGACCAGCTCCTACAATGAGCAGTTCTTC. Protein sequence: CASSQGLAGGTSSYNEQFF.

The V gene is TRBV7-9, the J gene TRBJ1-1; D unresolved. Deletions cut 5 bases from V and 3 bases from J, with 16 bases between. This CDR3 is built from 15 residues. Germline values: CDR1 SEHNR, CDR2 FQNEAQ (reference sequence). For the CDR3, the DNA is TGTGCCAGCAGCCCACGTTTTGTGGGCGACACTGAAGCTTTCTTT. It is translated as CASSPRFVGDTEAFF.

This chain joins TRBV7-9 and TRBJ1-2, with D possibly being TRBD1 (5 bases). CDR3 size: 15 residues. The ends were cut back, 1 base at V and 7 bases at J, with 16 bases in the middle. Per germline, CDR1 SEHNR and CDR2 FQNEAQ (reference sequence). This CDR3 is CASSLGGRDWFGYTF. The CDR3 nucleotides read TGTGCCAGCAGCTTAGGGGGAAGGGACTGGTTTGGCTACACCTTC.

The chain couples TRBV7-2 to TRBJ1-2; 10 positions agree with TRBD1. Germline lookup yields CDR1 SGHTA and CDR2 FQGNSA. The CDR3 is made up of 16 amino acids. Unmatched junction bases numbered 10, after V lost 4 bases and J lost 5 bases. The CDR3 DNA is TGTGCCAGCAGCTCTAGGACAGGGGGGATTCGGTATGGCTACACCTTC. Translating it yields CASSSRTGGIRYGYTF.

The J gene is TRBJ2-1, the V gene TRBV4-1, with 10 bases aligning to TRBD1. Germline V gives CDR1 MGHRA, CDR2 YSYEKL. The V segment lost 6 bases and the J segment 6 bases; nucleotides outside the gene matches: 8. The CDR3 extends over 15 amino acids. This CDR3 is CASSHGTGDRNEQFF. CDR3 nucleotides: TGCGCCAGCAGTCACGGGACAGGGGATCGCAATGAGCAGTTCTTC.

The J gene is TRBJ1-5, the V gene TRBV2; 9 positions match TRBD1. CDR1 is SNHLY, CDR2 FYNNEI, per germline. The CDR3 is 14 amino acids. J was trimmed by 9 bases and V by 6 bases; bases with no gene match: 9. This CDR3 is CASRETGGLGPQHF. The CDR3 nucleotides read TGTGCCAGCAGAGAAACAGGGGGCTTGGGGCCCCAGCATTTT.

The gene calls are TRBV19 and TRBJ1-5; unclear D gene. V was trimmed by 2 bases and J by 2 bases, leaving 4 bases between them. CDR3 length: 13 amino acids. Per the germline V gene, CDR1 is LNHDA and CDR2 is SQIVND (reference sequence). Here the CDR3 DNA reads TGTGCCAGTAGTATACTTGGCAATCAGCCCCAGCATTTT. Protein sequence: CASSILGNQPQHF.

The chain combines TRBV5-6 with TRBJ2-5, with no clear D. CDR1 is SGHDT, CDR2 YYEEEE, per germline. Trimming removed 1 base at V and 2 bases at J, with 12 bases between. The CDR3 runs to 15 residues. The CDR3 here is CASSLSLGRQETQYF. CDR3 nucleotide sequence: TGTGCCAGCAGCTTGTCATTGGGCCGTCAAGAGACCCAGTACTTC.

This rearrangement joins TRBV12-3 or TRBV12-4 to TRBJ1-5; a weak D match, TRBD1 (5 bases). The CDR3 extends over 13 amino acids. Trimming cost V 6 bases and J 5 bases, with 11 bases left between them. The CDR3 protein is CASSVAGYQPQHF. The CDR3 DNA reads TGTGCCAGCAGCGTAGCAGGGTATCAGCCCCAGCATTTT.

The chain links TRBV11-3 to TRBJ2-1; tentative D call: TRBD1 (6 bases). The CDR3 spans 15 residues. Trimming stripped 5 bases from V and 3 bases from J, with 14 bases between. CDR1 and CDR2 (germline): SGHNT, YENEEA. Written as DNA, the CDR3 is TGTGCCAGCAGCCAGGGGCAGGGTAGCTACAATGAGCAGTTCTTC. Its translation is CASSQGQGSYNEQFF.

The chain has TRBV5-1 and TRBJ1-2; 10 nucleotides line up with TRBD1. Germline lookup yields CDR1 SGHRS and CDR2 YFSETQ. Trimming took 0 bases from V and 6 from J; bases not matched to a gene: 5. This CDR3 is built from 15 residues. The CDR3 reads CASSLERQGANGYTF. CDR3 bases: TGCGCCAGCAGCTTGGAGAGACAGGGGGCGAATGGCTACACCTTC.

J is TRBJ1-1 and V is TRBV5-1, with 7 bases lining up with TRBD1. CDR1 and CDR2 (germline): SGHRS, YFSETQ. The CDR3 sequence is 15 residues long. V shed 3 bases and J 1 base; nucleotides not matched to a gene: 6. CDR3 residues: CASSSGQAENTEAFF. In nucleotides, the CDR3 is TGCGCCAGCAGCTCTGGACAGGCGGAGAACACTGAAGCTTTCTTT.

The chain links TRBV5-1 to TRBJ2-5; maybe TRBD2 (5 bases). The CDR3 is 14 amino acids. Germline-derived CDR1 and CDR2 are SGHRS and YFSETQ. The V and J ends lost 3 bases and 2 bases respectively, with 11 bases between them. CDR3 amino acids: CASSSGLLQETQYF. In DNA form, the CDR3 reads TGCGCCAGCAGCTCCGGACTTCTTCAAGAGACCCAGTACTTC.

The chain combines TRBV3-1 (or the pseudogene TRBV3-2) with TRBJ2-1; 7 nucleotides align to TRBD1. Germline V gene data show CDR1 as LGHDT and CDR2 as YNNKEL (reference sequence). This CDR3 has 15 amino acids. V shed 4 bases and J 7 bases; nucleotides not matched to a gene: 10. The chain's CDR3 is CASSRALKTGNEQFF. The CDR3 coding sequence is TGTGCCAGCAGCCGGGCCTTGAAGACAGGGAATGAGCAGTTCTTC.

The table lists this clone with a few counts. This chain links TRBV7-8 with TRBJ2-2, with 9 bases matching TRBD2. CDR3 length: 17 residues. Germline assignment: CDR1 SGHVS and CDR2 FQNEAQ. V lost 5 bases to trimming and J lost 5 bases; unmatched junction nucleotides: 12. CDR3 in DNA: TGTGCCAGCAGCCCGAGGGAGCGGGGGGCTGGGACCGGGGAGCTGTTTTTT. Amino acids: CASSPRERGAGTGELFF.